The source of this T cell receptor (beta chain) is a study of CD8 T cells in ankylosing spondylitis. General observations from the study: Apparently characteristic of ankylosing spondylitis blood was a TCR beta motif (eight highly homologous variants).

With 0 bases clipped from V and 5 bases from J, the junction kept 14 bases outside the gene matches. The CDR3 loop spans 18 amino acids. Germline V gene data show CDR1 as SGHRS and CDR2 as YFSETQ. TCRdb re-analysed the 5' RACE reads in MiXCR, keeping a single row per CDR3 protein. The repertoire holds some 270,000 distinct CDR3 sequences, 32% seen once, with around 4% in the top ten. This clonotype was seen only a few times. Its matching antigen is unknown. The rearrangement uses TRBV5-1 and TRBJ2-5; 9 nucleotides match TRBD2. This receptor was taken from a male donor with ankylosing spondylitis or in good health (not recorded which). The sample consisted of blood, either unsorted or a sorted T cell fraction (not recorded which). The CDR3 DNA sequence: TGCGCCAGCAGCTTGGCCGTGATAGCGGGGGCGGCGGGGGAGACCCAGTACTTC. It translates to CASSLAVIAGAAGETQYF.